One sample yielded the 19 T cell receptor beta chains listed below, sequenced in a study of T cells in tuberculosis. The table came from immunoSEQ multiplex PCR; TCRdb's copy has only in-frame clones and leaves some out. The sample has more than 20,000 clones; roughly nine tenths are singletons. The sequenced sample was PBMCs. All receptors come from a donor aged 10-29 years with latent tuberculosis or without tuberculosis infection.

The chain has TRBV7-3 and TRBJ2-1, with 8 bases fitting TRBD1. Trimming removed 5 bases from V and 9 bases from J; junction bases left unmatched: 6. Germline CDR1 is SGHTA and CDR2 is FQGTGA. CDR3 size: 13 residues. In DNA form, the CDR3 reads TGTGCCAGCAGCCGGCTAGGACAGGGTGAGCAGTTCTTC. Protein: CASSRLGQGEQFF.

This chain uses TRBV4-2 with TRBJ2-5, with 9 bases lining up with TRBD2. This CDR3 spans 16 amino acids. Trimming cost V 0 bases and J 4 bases; bases outside gene matches: 6. Germline-derived CDR1 and CDR2 are LGHNA and YNFKEQ. CDR3 amino acids: CASSQDLRRGGETQYF. Here the CDR3 DNA reads TGTGCCAGCAGCCAAGATCTGCGGCGGGGGGGAGAGACCCAGTACTTC.

The chain joins TRBV21-1 to TRBJ2-3; no check of the table's D call, TRBD1, against the DNA was made. TRBV21-1 is a pseudogene. The CDR3 consists of 16 residues. The CDR3 coding sequence is TGTGCCAGCAGCAAAGAGTTGGTCGACAGTTCAGATACGCAGTATTTT. The encoded protein is CASSKELVDSSDTQYF.

The rearrangement joins TRBV10-1 to TRBJ2-4; D is possibly TRBD2 (6 bases). This CDR3 comprises 13 residues. Germline CDR1 WNHNN, CDR2 SYGVQD (reference sequence). V dropped 4 bases and J dropped 3 bases, with 7 bases sitting between them. CDR3 region: CASSAGVKNIQYF. The DNA for the CDR3 is TGCGCCAGCAGTGCGGGAGTCAAAAACATTCAGTACTTC.

V is TRBV29-1 and J is TRBJ2-1, with 10 nucleotides matching TRBD2. V dropped 4 bases and J dropped 5; count of bases not matched to a gene: 8. The CDR3 consists of 15 residues. CDR1 is SQVTM and CDR2 is ANQGSEA in the germline V gene. CDR3 loop: CSVARSGGANNEQFF. CDR3 nucleotides: TGCAGCGTTGCGCGGAGCGGGGGGGCTAACAATGAGCAGTTCTTC.

The chain has TRBV5-1 and TRBJ2-1, with TRBD2 identical over 7 bases. Germline trimming cut 4 bases from V and 8 bases from J; bases unmatched to any gene: 9. CDR1 and CDR2 from the germline V gene are SGHRS and YFSETQ. The CDR3 has 14 residues. CDR3 protein: CASSPRTTSDEQFF. The CDR3 DNA reads TGCGCCAGCAGCCCCCGGACCACTAGCGATGAGCAGTTCTTC.

CDR3 nucleotide sequence: TGTGCCAGCAGCTTTTGGGCAGGGGGTACCGGGGAGCTGTTTTTT. Its protein is CASSFWAGGTGELFF. The chain carries TRBV5-6 and TRBJ2-2; 7 bases line up with TRBD1. Germline CDR1 and CDR2: SGHDT and YYEEEE. The CDR3 consists of 15 residues. Losses at the gene ends were 2 bases for V and 5 bases for J; bases not matched to a gene: 6.

The rearrangement uses TRBV28 and TRBJ2-3, with a weak D call TRBD2 (5 bases). Deletions cut 6 bases from V and 2 bases from J, with 6 bases between. CDR3 length: 12 amino acids. CDR1 and CDR2 (germline): MDHEN, SYDVKM. The CDR3 nucleotides are TGTGCCAGCAGGAGGGCCACAGATACGCAGTATTTT. This gives the protein CASRRATDTQYF.

The chain links TRBV14 to TRBJ1-1; weak D call: TRBD1 (5 bases). With 11 bases removed from V and 0 bases from J, the gap between germline ends came to 16 bases. Germline CDR1 SGHDN, CDR2 FVKESK. The CDR3 has 14 amino acids. CDR3 DNA sequence: TGTGCCTGTTCGGGGGGAATGTTGAACACTGAAGCTTTCTTT. This encodes CACSGGMLNTEAFF.

V gene TRBV7-2 combines with J gene TRBJ2-7; 13 bases are a match to TRBD2. Germline V gene lookup returns CDR1 SGHTA and CDR2 FQGNSA. CDR3 size: 18 residues. V dropped 5 bases and J dropped 5; count of bases not matched to a gene: 15. CDR3 amino acids: CASSVYPLAGGPVNEQYF. The DNA for the CDR3 is TGTGCCAGCAGCGTATACCCACTAGCGGGGGGGCCCGTTAACGAGCAGTACTTC. Filled out from reference TRBV7-2 and TRBJ2-7, the complete variable domain reads GAGVSQSPSNKVTEKGKDVELRCDPISGHTALYWYRQSLGQGLEFLIYFQGNSAPDKSGLPSDRFSAERTGGSVSTLTIQRTQQEDSAVYLCASSVYPLAGGPVNEQYFGPGTRLTVT.

The gene calls are TRBV18 and TRBJ2-3; D is perhaps TRBD2 (5 bases). This CDR3 comprises 15 residues. CDR1 KGHSH and CDR2 LQKENI come from the germline V gene. V lost 3 bases and J 3 bases, leaving 13 bases between the germline ends. CDR3 loop: CASSPDYLETDTQYF. CDR3 nucleotide sequence: TGTGCCAGCTCACCCGACTACCTGGAGACAGATACGCAGTATTTT.

The gene calls are TRBV18 and TRBJ2-5; tentatively, D is TRBD2 (5 bases). Germline CDR1 KGHSH, CDR2 LQKENI. V lost 3 bases, J lost 1 base, and 12 bases lay in between. This CDR3 is built from 15 residues. CDR3 in amino acids: CASSPGAGSQETQYF. Here the CDR3 DNA reads TGTGCCAGCTCACCCGGCGCGGGCAGCCAAGAGACCCAGTACTTC.

This clone was found once. This sequence joins TRBV7-8 and TRBJ1-5, with TRBD1 as a possible D gene (6 bases). This CDR3 contains 15 residues. The ends were cut back, 5 bases at V and 4 bases at J, with 15 bases in the middle. Germline V lookup: CDR1 SGHVS, CDR2 FQNEAQ. CDR3 nucleotide sequence: TGTGCCAGCAGCAGATGGGGGGGCCTAAATCAGCCCCAGCATTTT. Residues: CASSRWGGLNQPQHF.

The chain has TRBV12-5 and TRBJ1-6; 8 bases are a match to TRBD1. The CDR3 consists of 14 residues. Germline CDR1 LGHNT, CDR2 FRNRAP. The trim removed 6 bases at V and 6 bases at J, leaving 4 bases unmatched. The DNA of the CDR3 is TGTGCTAGTGGGACAGGGGAAGGTAATTCACCCCTCCACTTT. Protein sequence: CASGTGEGNSPLHF.

This clone has just one count. The chain is built from TRBV5-6 and TRBJ2-2, with a tentative D call TRBD1 (6 bases). V was trimmed by 3 bases and J by 6 bases, leaving 9 bases between them. Germline loops: CDR1 SGHDT, CDR2 YYEEEE. CDR3 length: 13 residues. The CDR3 protein is CASSSYRAGELFF. The CDR3 DNA reads as TGTGCCAGCAGCTCATACAGGGCCGGGGAGCTGTTTTTT.

The V gene is TRBV19, the J gene TRBJ1-5; TRBD1 matches 7 bases. Looked up from germline, CDR1 is LNHDA and CDR2 is SQIVND (reference sequence). The V gene end was trimmed by 3 bases and the J gene end by 7 bases; junction bases not matched to a gene: 6. This CDR3 is built from 14 residues. This CDR3 is CASSIYRGGQPQHF. CDR3 DNA sequence: TGTGCCAGTAGTATTTACAGGGGTGGACAGCCCCAGCATTTT.

The rearrangement joins TRBV11-2 to TRBJ2-3; D ambiguous. The CDR3 length is 14 residues. V was pared by 1 base and J by 2 bases, with 7 bases between. The germline gives CDR1 SGHAT, CDR2 FQNNGV. CDR3 protein: CASSLAGFTDTQYF. CDR3 in DNA: TGTGCCAGCAGCTTAGCGGGTTTCACAGATACGCAGTATTTT. Based on the CDR3 plus reference TRBV11-2 and TRBJ2-3, the full variable domain is EAGVAQSPRYKIIEKRQSVAFWCNPISGHATLYWYQQILGQGPKLLIQFQNNGVVDDSQLPKDRFSAERLKGVDSTLKIQPAKLEDSAVYLCASSLAGFTDTQYFGPGTRLTVL.

In DNA form, the CDR3 reads TGTGCCAGCAGCTTGGCTCGGGACAGAAGCACAGATACGCAGTATTTT. It yields the protein CASSLARDRSTDTQYF. The chain couples TRBV7-2 to TRBJ2-3; TRBD1 aligns across 7 bases. Germline trimming cut 3 bases from V and 0 bases from J; bases unmatched to any gene: 6. Germline V lookup: CDR1 SGHTA, CDR2 FQGNSA. This CDR3 spans 16 amino acids.

By sample share, this clone is medium-sized. This chain links TRBV28 with TRBJ2-6, with TRBD2 as a possible D gene (5 bases). Trimming took 8 bases from V and 1 from J, leaving 12 bases between them. Germline CDR1 MDHEN, CDR2 SYDVKM. This CDR3 comprises 15 residues. This chain's CDR3 is CASDEGRSGANVLTF. The CDR3 DNA reads TGTGCCAGCGATGAGGGTCGGTCTGGGGCCAACGTCCTGACTTTC.